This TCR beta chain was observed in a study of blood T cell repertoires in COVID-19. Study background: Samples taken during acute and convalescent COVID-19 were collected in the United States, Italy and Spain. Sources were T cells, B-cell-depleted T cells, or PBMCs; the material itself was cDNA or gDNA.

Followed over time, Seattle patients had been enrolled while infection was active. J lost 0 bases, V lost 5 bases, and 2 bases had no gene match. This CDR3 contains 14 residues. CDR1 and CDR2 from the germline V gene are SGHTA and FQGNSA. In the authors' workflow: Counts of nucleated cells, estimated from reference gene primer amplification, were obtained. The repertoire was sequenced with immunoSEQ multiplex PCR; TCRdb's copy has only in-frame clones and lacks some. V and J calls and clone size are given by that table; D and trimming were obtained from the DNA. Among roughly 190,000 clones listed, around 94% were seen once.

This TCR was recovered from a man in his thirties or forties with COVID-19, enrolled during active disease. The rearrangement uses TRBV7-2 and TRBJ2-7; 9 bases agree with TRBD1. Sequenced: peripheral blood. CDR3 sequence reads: CASSPDRGSYEQYF. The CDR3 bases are TGTGCCAGCAGCCCGGACAGGGGCTCCTACGAGCAGTACTTC.